The T cell receptor beta chain described here comes from a study of blood T cells in healthy people across ages. Germline V gene sequence: CDR1 LGHNA, CDR2 YSLEER. The CDR3 spans 14 residues. A second PCR, run for about 7 to 12 cycles, used a sample-barcoded 5' primer plus a J-beta primer mix. TCRdb analysed the 5' RACE reads with MiXCR anew, one entry per CDR3 protein. Counted here are about 900,000 distinct CDR3 sequences, around 46% occurring once; the ten biggest clones make up roughly 13%. The J gene is TRBJ2-4, the V gene TRBV4-3; D is ambiguous. The closer fit of TRBJ2-7 to the DNA end suggests the J call may be wrong. Sequencing was done on a sample of blood. This receptor was identified in a man under 40 in good health. The CDR3 sequence is CASSQDVEHYEQYF. DNA of the CDR3: TGCGCCAGCAGCCAAGACGTGGAACACTACGAGCAGTACTTC.